The source of this T cell receptor beta chain is a study of identical twins. Regarding the study as a whole: Models predicted less out-of-frame TCR alpha sharing in monozygotic twins than was found. Shared out-of-frame alpha sequences (those common to twins) showed excess low generation probability. Conclusions were drawn cross-sectionally by statistical analysis, without following the same donors.

Worth noting for this clonotype: Its target is not known.

CDR1 is SGHRS and CDR2 is YFSETQ in the germline V gene. This CDR3 has 15 amino acids. The germline V and J ends were trimmed by 6 bases and 6 bases, with 19 bases remaining between them. TCRdb passed the 5' RACE reads through MiXCR, listing each CDR3 protein once. This repertoire shows approximately 530,000 distinct CDR3 sequences, around 24% found once; its top ten account for 0.48%. The data were also submitted as part of a second study, on yellow fever vaccine responses in identical twins.

Sequencing was carried out using CD4+ T cells sorted from blood. V gene TRBV5-1 combines with J gene TRBJ2-4; TRBD1 might be the D (8 bases). The receptor comes from a woman between 18 and 30 years old in good health. The CDR3: CASNDGTGGVNIQYF. CDR3 sequence (DNA): TGCGCCAGCAACGACGGAACAGGGGGGGTAAACATTCAGTACTTC.